In its sample, the clone carrying this T cell receptor beta chain was seen many times. Its specificity is not known. The repertoire was sequenced with immunoSEQ multiplex PCR; TCRdb's copy has only in-frame clones and lacks some. Recorded here are tens of thousands of clones, with no singletons, and the ten leading clones hold about 2.5%. Peripheral blood was collected from the related graft donor on the marrow donation day. The V end lost 1 base, the J end lost 2 bases, and 12 bases lay between the germline ends. The CDR3 spans 15 residues. Germline loops: CDR1 LGHNA, CDR2 YNFKEQ. These data originate in a study of T cells after posttransplantation cyclophosphamide. Study-level findings and limits: Later post-transplant blood repertoires were often dominated by donor CD8+ memory clones. Tissue-infiltrating T cells from skin or gut overlapped little with blood T cells. TRB clonality was highly associated with recipient CMV seropositivity and reactivation.

V usage is TRBV4-2 and J usage is TRBJ2-7, with TRBD2 as a possible D gene (5 bases). The sequenced material came from PBMCs. The clonotype originates from a man aged 45-60 years in good health, CMV-negative, and a related stem cell transplant donor. The CDR3 DNA follows: TGTGCCAGCAGCCAAGTACGAGGGAGTCCCTACGAGCAGTACTTC. Amino acid sequence: CASSQVRGSPYEQYF.